Sequencing of this TCR beta chain was carried out in a study of blood T cell repertoires in COVID-19 (dated by TCRdb to about 2020). Context from the whole study: The collaborator samples originated in the United States, Italy and Spain and spanned the acute and convalescent phases of COVID-19. Where available, HLA class I and class II types were obtained from metadata supplied by the sample provider rather than from assay-based typing. Subjects who had been exposed to COVID-19, were actively infected with it, or had recovered from it provided the deeply sampled blood TCRbeta repertoires that made up the dataset. Samples came from the ongoing ImmuneRACE study (first 160 participants) plus 1,254 subjects from 6 global collaborators. The prospective study material was composed of cDNA or gDNA derived from T cells, B-cell-depleted T cells, or PBMCs. Sample metadata almost always included a de-identified subject ID, COVID-19 status, age in years and sex. The repertoires were released in a freely available public database meant as a resource for research on the immune response to SARS-CoV-2.

Collaborating institutions collected whole blood in K2EDTA tubes following their own protocols. For TCRbeta analysis, collaborator samples were shipped as frozen whole blood, as isolated PBMCs, or as DNA extracted from either sample type. Summary of the overall study and its limitations: Clinical and demographic metadata were provided uncurated, with the amount varying by source and participant.

Comments on this clone: Its antigen specificity is not known. No much larger clone exists at a distance of one base, and base qualities are not known.

The CDR3 starts with the cysteine, ends with the phenylalanine, and has 18 residues. The only DNA kept is the CDR3, 54 bases in frame from the first base. The germline V gene supplies CDR1 SGHNT and CDR2 YENEEA. V is cut by 1 base and J by 5 bases, and the space between the germline ends is 23 bases. TCRbeta CDR3 regions were amplified from genomic DNA by means of the immunoSEQ Assay, a bias-controlled multiplex PCR. The paper's data handling went like this. Within the assay, amplification of reference gene primers was used to estimate how many nucleated cells each sample contained. Sequence reads were collapsed and filtered to measure the absolute abundance of every unique TCRbeta CDR3 rearrangement. For each sample, productive Simpson clonality was calculated as the square root of Simpson's diversity index over productive rearrangements. The source is immuneACCESS, and TCRdb retained only in-frame sequences with V and J called. Part of the clones is not carried over; for the studies checked, unresolved V genes explain less than half of this, and the remainder is unexplained. The D gene and trimming were derived from the DNA, and the V and J assignments and clone size from that table. The sample table lists tens of thousands of clones, over 75% of them with a count of one. Clones ranked in the top ten supply roughly 3% of the sample.

The sample consisted of peripheral blood. The chain couples TRBV11-3 to TRBJ1-1; the D gene is unclear. The receptor's source is a man between 45 and 60 years old with active COVID-19. In nucleotides, the sequence is TGTGCCAGCAGCTTAGGAGATGGGAGGGTTGGTGTGGGTACTGAAGCTTTCTTT. The encoded protein is CASSLGDGRVGVGTEAFF. Extended through the reference TRBV11-3 and TRBJ1-1 proteins, this CDR3 yields the full variable domain: EAGVVQSPRYKIIEKKQPVAFWCNPISGHNTLYWYLQNLGQGPELLIRYENEEAVDDSQLPKDRFSAERLKGVDSTLKIQPAELGDSAVYLCASSLGDGRVGVGTEAFFGQGTRLTVV.